The T cell receptor beta chain under discussion was sequenced for a study of CD8 T cells in ankylosing spondylitis. MiXCR, run by TCRdb on the 5' RACE reads, gives a single entry per CDR3 protein. The sample records roughly 170,000 distinct CDR3 sequences, roughly 10% being singletons. The sequenced material came from blood, either unsorted or a sorted T cell fraction (not recorded which). This clonotype was sampled from a female donor with ankylosing spondylitis or in good health (not recorded which).

This CDR3 reads CASSLGPGDKWQYF. The CDR3 region has the DNA TGTGCCAGCAGTTTAGGGCCCGGGGACAAATGGCAGTATTTT. The gene calls are TRBV27 and TRBJ2-3; a possible D gene is TRBD1 (6 bases). Trimming cost V 2 bases and J 11 bases, with 17 bases left between them. This CDR3 has 14 amino acids. Germline V gene sequence: CDR1 MNHEY, CDR2 SMNVEV (reference sequence).